The 31 T cell receptor beta chains presented below share a single source sample, sequenced in a study of blood T cell repertoires in COVID-19. Some clones are missing from TCRdb's copy, which holds only in-frame ones; the method was immunoSEQ multiplex PCR. The profile shows about 250,000 clones, 83% of them singletons. The sequencing input was peripheral blood. The receptors were gathered from a man aged 35 to 55 with active or convalescent COVID-19.

This clone was seen only a few times. This chain joins TRBV9 and TRBJ1-1; D not certain. Trimming removed 0 bases from V and 0 bases from J, with 6 bases in between. The CDR3 is 14 residues long. Germline V gives CDR1 SGDLS, CDR2 YYNGEE. This CDR3 reads CASSVADMNTEAFF. The CDR3 DNA reads as TGTGCCAGCAGCGTAGCAGATATGAACACTGAAGCTTTCTTT.

This chain links TRBV28 with TRBJ1-1, with 8 bases fitting TRBD1. V gave up 3 bases and J gave up 2 bases; unmatched junction bases: 11. CDR3 length equals 17 residues. Germline V gene sequence: CDR1 MDHEN, CDR2 SYDVKM. CDR3 in amino acids: CASSFHPTGQANTEAFF. In nucleotides, the CDR3 is TGTGCCAGCAGTTTCCACCCCACGGGACAGGCCAACACTGAAGCTTTCTTT.

This clone was seen many times. J is TRBJ2-2 and V is TRBV7-9; no reliable D call. CDR1 is SEHNR and CDR2 is FQNEAQ in the germline V gene (reference sequence). The length of the CDR3 is 13 residues. V gave up 5 bases and J gave up 2 bases, with 6 bases separating them. In DNA, the CDR3 is TGTGCCAGCAGCCCCCTTAACACCGGGGAGCTGTTTTTT. It encodes CASSPLNTGELFF. Filled out from reference TRBV7-9 and TRBJ2-2, the complete variable domain reads DTGVSQNPRHKITKRGQNVTFRCDPISEHNRLYWYRQTLGQGPEFLTYFQNEAQLEKSRLLSDRFSAERPKGSFSTLEIQRTEQGDSAMYLCASSPLNTGELFFGEGSRLTVL.

The chain uses TRBV7-3 and TRBJ2-2; D is perhaps TRBD2 (5 bases). CDR3 size: 14 residues. V lost 6 bases and J 7 bases, leaving 15 bases between the germline ends. CDR1 and CDR2 (germline): SGHTA, FQGTGA. The CDR3 bases are TGTGCCAGCAGGGACTCCTCGAGAATCGGGGAGCTGTTTTTT. Its translation is CASRDSSRIGELFF.

This chain connects TRBV27 to TRBJ1-1; maybe TRBD1 (5 bases). The CDR3 has 17 amino acids. Trimming removed 6 bases at V and 0 bases at J, with 20 bases between. The germline V gene encodes CDR1 MNHEY and CDR2 SMNVEV (reference sequence). CDR3 in DNA: TGTGCCAGCAGGCCCTCAGGGATGCGCATTATGAACACTGAAGCTTTCTTT. Translating gives CASRPSGMRIMNTEAFF.

The V call is TRBV7-9, the J call TRBJ2-7; 8 positions agree with TRBD2. Per germline, CDR1 SEHNR and CDR2 FQNEAQ (reference sequence). V shed 4 bases and J 3 bases; nucleotides not matched to a gene: 8. The CDR3 is 15 residues long. The CDR3 sequence: CASSSERESLYEQYF. The CDR3 bases are TGTGCCAGCAGCTCCGAGCGGGAGTCCCTCTACGAGCAGTACTTC. Based on the CDR3 plus reference TRBV7-9 and TRBJ2-7, the full variable domain is DTGVSQNPRHKITKRGQNVTFRCDPISEHNRLYWYRQTLGQGPEFLTYFQNEAQLEKSRLLSDRFSAERPKGSFSTLEIQRTEQGDSAMYLCASSSERESLYEQYFGPGTRLTVT.

This clone was counted between two and nine times. V gene TRBV7-2 combines with J gene TRBJ2-7; 10 bases align to TRBD1. In germline, CDR1 is SGHTA, CDR2 FQGNSA. The J segment lost 1 base and the V segment lost 6 bases, leaving 3 bases of the junction unmatched. The CDR3 has 14 amino acids. The CDR3 DNA reads as TGTGCCAGCAGGCCGGGACAGGGGTCCTACGAGCAGTACTTC. Translated: CASRPGQGSYEQYF.

This chain links TRBV27 with TRBJ1-5; 7 positions agree with TRBD1. The V and J ends lost 6 bases and 3 bases, in that order; junction bases with no gene match: 8. Germline V gene data show CDR1 as MNHEY and CDR2 as SMNVEV (reference sequence). CDR3 length equals 15 residues. The CDR3 spells CASRQDRTNNQPQHF. The CDR3 DNA is TGTGCCAGCAGACAGGACAGGACAAACAATCAGCCCCAGCATTTT.

The V call is TRBV9, the J call TRBJ2-7; tentatively, D is TRBD1 (5 bases). Germline CDR1 SGDLS, CDR2 YYNGEE. This CDR3 comprises 15 residues. V lost 4 bases to trimming and J lost 5 bases, with 19 bases between them. CDR3 residues: CASSPRGHLGHEQYF. The CDR3 DNA reads TGTGCCAGCAGCCCCCGCGGACATCTCGGCCACGAGCAGTACTTC.

V gene TRBV6-5 combines with J gene TRBJ1-2; 11 bases are a match to TRBD1. The CDR3 extends over 15 amino acids. Germline loops: CDR1 MNHEY, CDR2 SVGAGI. The V segment lost 2 bases and the J segment 4 bases; nucleotides outside the gene matches: 3. The CDR3 region is CASSYRTGGVYGYTF. CDR3 DNA: TGTGCCAGCAGTTACCGGACAGGGGGCGTCTATGGCTACACCTTC.

The J gene is TRBJ2-1, the V gene TRBV30; 12 bases are a match to TRBD2. The CDR3 consists of 15 residues. The V gene's germline CDR1 is GTSNPN and CDR2 SVGIG (reference sequence). Trimming at V came to 3 bases and at J to 6 bases, leaving 6 bases not matched to a gene. CDR3: CAWRTSGGYLNEQFF. The CDR3 DNA reads TGTGCCTGGAGAACTAGCGGGGGGTACCTCAATGAGCAGTTCTTC.

The rearrangement links TRBV19 to TRBJ2-2; 12 positions agree with TRBD2. V trimming: 3 bases; J trimming: 4 bases; junction bases outside the gene matches: 6. Germline assignment: CDR1 LNHDA and CDR2 SQIVND (reference sequence). This CDR3 is built from 17 residues. The CDR3 spells CASSILRLAGATGELFF. CDR3 nucleotide sequence: TGTGCCAGTAGTATCCTAAGACTAGCGGGAGCCACCGGGGAGCTGTTTTTT.

The genes are TRBV13 and TRBJ2-1, with TRBD2 matching 7 bases. Germline-derived CDR1 and CDR2 are PRHDT and FYEKMQ (reference sequence). Losses at the gene ends were 2 bases for V and 10 bases for J; bases not matched to a gene: 2. The CDR3 has 12 residues. In nucleotides, the CDR3 is TGTGCCAGCAGCTTATCAGCGGGGGAGCAGTTCTTC. It is translated as CASSLSAGEQFF.

The count of this clone is one. V and J are TRBV7-8 and TRBJ2-5; TRBD2 agrees at 8 bases. This CDR3 has 17 amino acids. CDR1 and CDR2 from the germline V gene are SGHVS and FQNEAQ. J gave up 5 bases and V 2 bases, and 13 bases lay outside the gene matches. The chain's CDR3 is CASSLQGREVPRETQYF. For the CDR3, the DNA is TGTGCCAGCAGCTTACAGGGGCGGGAGGTCCCGAGGGAGACCCAGTACTTC.

The CDR3 DNA reads as TGTGCCAGCAGCCAAATCGGGGAAGGGTCCTACGAGCAGTACTTC. Its translation: CASSQIGEGSYEQYF. The chain joins TRBV4-2 to TRBJ2-7, with a possible D match to TRBD2 (5 bases). The CDR3 has 15 residues. The germline V and J ends were trimmed by 2 bases and 1 base, with 12 bases remaining between them. The germline V gene has CDR1 LGHNA and CDR2 YNFKEQ.

The sample holds one count of this clone. The J gene is TRBJ2-3, the V gene TRBV7-9; tentatively, D is TRBD1 (5 bases). This CDR3 comprises 14 residues. Per germline, CDR1 SEHNR and CDR2 FQNEAQ (reference sequence). V lost 3 bases and J lost 3, with 10 bases in between. The CDR3 loop reads CASSFQGITDTQYF. CDR3 nucleotide sequence: TGTGCCAGCAGCTTTCAGGGTATAACAGATACGCAGTATTTT.

CDR3 DNA sequence: TGTGCCAGCAGTCGAGGGAGTAGTAGGGGGCGACTCCAAGAGACCCAGTACTTC. Protein: CASSRGSSRGRLQETQYF. The chain links TRBV7-9 to TRBJ2-5; 7 positions agree with TRBD1. The length of the CDR3 is 18 residues. The V segment lost 6 bases and the J segment 1 base; nucleotides outside the gene matches: 17. Germline assignment: CDR1 SEHNR and CDR2 FQNEAQ (reference sequence).

The CDR3 bases are TGTGCCAGCAGCAAAGGAAGGGGGAGCTTTCAGCCCCAGCATTTT. Amino acid sequence: CASSKGRGSFQPQHF. The chain links TRBV21-1 to TRBJ1-5; the table's D call TRBD1 went unverified against the DNA. TRBV21-1 is noted as a pseudogene. The CDR3 contains 15 residues.

This clone was detected a few times. This CDR3 is CASRDWVTSGVGDTQYF. The CDR3 DNA sequence: TGTGCCAGCAGAGACTGGGTGACTAGCGGGGTTGGAGATACGCAGTATTTT. V and J are TRBV2 and TRBJ2-3; 11 nucleotides match TRBD2. V shed 6 bases and J 5 bases; nucleotides not matched to a gene: 13. This CDR3 contains 17 residues. Germline CDR1 SNHLY, CDR2 FYNNEI.

The V call is TRBV5-1, the J call TRBJ1-3, with 8 bases identical to TRBD1. Germline V gene sequence: CDR1 SGHRS, CDR2 YFSETQ. V was pared by 2 bases and J by 4 bases, with 5 bases of the junction left unmatched. CDR3 length: 15 amino acids. The CDR3 coding sequence is TGCGCCAGCAGCTTTAAGACAGGGGACGGAAACACCATATATTTT. Translating gives CASSFKTGDGNTIYF.

The chain combines TRBV11-2 with TRBJ2-4; possible D gene TRBD2, 6 bases. Trimming pared 1 base from V and 5 bases from J, leaving 6 bases between. CDR1 is SGHAT, CDR2 FQNNGV, per germline. This CDR3 has 13 amino acids. The CDR3 nucleotides are TGTGCCAGCAGCTTAGGGGGGGAAAACATTCAGTACTTC. It yields the protein CASSLGGENIQYF.

The chain carries TRBV5-1 and TRBJ2-5, with 10 nucleotides matching TRBD1. The germline V gene has CDR1 SGHRS and CDR2 YFSETQ. The CDR3 length is 13 residues. Trimming removed 7 bases from V and 4 bases from J; junction bases left unmatched: 4. CDR3 nucleotides: TGCGCCAGCGGCTGGGACAGGGGAGAGACCCAGTACTTC. It translates to CASGWDRGETQYF. Filled out from reference TRBV5-1 and TRBJ2-5, the complete variable domain reads KAGVTQTPRYLIKTRGQQVTLSCSPISGHRSVSWYQQTPGQGLQFLFEYFSETQRNKGNFPGRFSGRQFSNSRSEMNVSTLELGDSALYLCASGWDRGETQYFGPGTRLLVL.

The V and J genes are TRBV4-1 and TRBJ2-1; D is perhaps TRBD2 (7 bases). CDR1 is MGHRA, CDR2 YSYEKL, per germline. This CDR3 spans 15 amino acids. The V end was cut by 4 bases, the J end by 6 bases, with 16 bases between. The CDR3 loop is CASSPTRGGTNEQFF. In DNA form, the CDR3 reads TGCGCCAGCAGCCCTACTAGGGGGGGTACCAATGAGCAGTTCTTC.

The rearrangement links TRBV6-6 to TRBJ1-5, with D hard to call. The CDR3 covers 14 residues. Trimming left V 3 bases short and J 3 bases short, with 9 bases between. Germline V gives CDR1 MNHNY, CDR2 SVGAGI (reference sequence). The CDR3 loop is CASSYMELNQPQHF. CDR3 coding DNA: TGTGCCAGCAGTTATATGGAGCTCAATCAGCCCCAGCATTTT.

The sample holds one count of this clone. This sequence joins TRBV6-5 and TRBJ1-4, with 9 nucleotides matching TRBD1. The CDR3 covers 13 residues. Germline CDR1 is MNHEY and CDR2 is SVGAGI. Trimming removed 5 bases from V and 7 bases from J; junction bases left unmatched: 2. The CDR3 DNA reads as TGTGCCAGCAGTAGGGACAGGGCTGAAAAACTGTTTTTT. Translating gives CASSRDRAEKLFF.

The chain carries TRBV13 and TRBJ2-7, with a tentative D call TRBD2 (5 bases). Germline CDR1 reads PRHDT; CDR2 reads FYEKMQ (reference sequence). The V end was cut by 5 bases, the J end by 0 bases, with 8 bases between. This CDR3 is 13 amino acids long. The CDR3 DNA sequence: TGTGCCAGCAGCCCGGGGAGCTCCTACGAGCAGTACTTC. It translates to CASSPGSSYEQYF.

The J gene is TRBJ2-3, the V gene TRBV10-3; TRBD1 aligns across 9 bases. The trim removed 5 bases at V and 6 bases at J, leaving 9 bases unmatched. The CDR3 runs to 15 residues. The germline V gene has CDR1 ENHRY and CDR2 SYGVKD. CDR3 region: CAISPSTGGMDTQYF. CDR3 nucleotides: TGTGCCATCAGTCCATCGACAGGGGGGATGGATACGCAGTATTTT.

The chain uses TRBV7-2 and TRBJ2-7; 7 nucleotides align to TRBD1. The length of the CDR3 is 15 residues. J was trimmed by 3 bases and V by 1 base; bases with no gene match: 6. Germline-derived CDR1 and CDR2 are SGHTA and FQGNSA. Here the CDR3 reads CASSLDRGDGYEQYF. The CDR3 region has the DNA TGTGCCAGCAGCTTAGACAGGGGTGACGGCTACGAGCAGTACTTC. Full variable domain (rest looked up from reference TRBV7-2 and TRBJ2-7): GAGVSQSPSNKVTEKGKDVELRCDPISGHTALYWYRQSLGQGLEFLIYFQGNSAPDKSGLPSDRFSAERTGGSVSTLTIQRTQQEDSAVYLCASSLDRGDGYEQYFGPGTRLTVT.

This rearrangement joins TRBV7-2 to TRBJ1-2; D is possibly TRBD1 (5 bases). This CDR3 region has 14 residues. Trimming pared 2 bases from V and 8 bases from J, leaving 15 bases between. Germline V gives CDR1 SGHTA, CDR2 FQGNSA. CDR3 DNA sequence: TGTGCCAGCAGCTTACGGTCGTGGGGCGGCGGCTACACCTTC. Protein product: CASSLRSWGGGYTF.

The CDR3 region has the DNA TGTGCCACCAGTGATCCGACAGGGGCGAAAGGCTACACCTTC. It translates to CATSDPTGAKGYTF. The chain recombines TRBV24-1 with TRBJ1-2; 8 bases are a match to TRBD1. Per the germline V gene, CDR1 is KGHDR and CDR2 is SFDVKD. V gave up 3 bases and J gave up 8 bases; unmatched junction bases: 7. The CDR3 is 14 residues long.

The J gene is TRBJ1-1, the V gene TRBV7-9; weak D call: TRBD1 (6 bases). Germline V CDR1 and CDR2: SEHNR, FQNEAQ (reference sequence). The length of the CDR3 is 13 residues. V shed 5 bases and J shed 7 bases, with 14 bases lying between them. CDR3 amino acids: CASSPRDKLEAFF. The CDR3, as DNA: TGTGCCAGCAGCCCCAGGGACAAGCTTGAAGCTTTCTTT.